One sample yielded the 22 T cell receptor beta chains listed below, sequenced in a study of blood T cell repertoires in COVID-19. Clones were read by immunoSEQ multiplex PCR, and TCRdb kept only the in-frame ones, dropping some. The table includes some 220,000 clones, around 81% detected once. The sample was peripheral blood. These receptors all stem from a woman in her twenties or thirties who had recovered from COVID-19.

This clone was detected only once. The genes are TRBV6-5 and TRBJ2-7; tentative D call: TRBD2 (6 bases). Germline V gene sequence: CDR1 MNHEY, CDR2 SVGAGI. The CDR3 consists of 14 residues. Trimming took 4 bases from V and 0 from J, leaving 10 bases between them. The CDR3 sequence: CASSSGTHSYEQYF. The CDR3 DNA follows: TGTGCCAGCAGTTCTGGGACTCACTCCTACGAGCAGTACTTC.

V is TRBV7-7 and J is TRBJ2-1; the match to TRBD2 covers 12 bases. This CDR3 is 17 amino acids long. J lost 7 bases, V lost 5 bases, and 12 bases had no gene match. CDR1 is SSHAT and CDR2 is FNYEAQ in the germline V gene (reference sequence). The CDR3 sequence: CASSPSSGRAIRNEQFF. In DNA form, the CDR3 reads TGTGCCAGCAGCCCCTCTAGCGGGAGGGCTATCAGGAATGAGCAGTTCTTC.

This rearrangement joins TRBV6-2 or TRBV6-3 to TRBJ2-2, with 8 bases lining up with TRBD2. J was trimmed by 6 bases and V by 4 bases; bases with no gene match: 10. This CDR3 has 16 residues. Germline V gene data show CDR1 as MNHEY and CDR2 as SVGEGT. CDR3 region: CASSFSGLAYAGELFF. In DNA form, the CDR3 reads TGTGCCAGCAGTTTCTCCGGACTAGCCTACGCCGGGGAGCTGTTTTTT.

Here the CDR3 DNA reads TGTGCCAGCAGCGCCCCCGGGACAGAGTACGAGCAGTACTTC. It specifies CASSAPGTEYEQYF. The rearrangement uses TRBV7-9 and TRBJ2-7; 7 positions agree with TRBD1. There are 14 residues in the CDR3. V was pared by 5 bases and J by 4 bases, with 8 bases of the junction left unmatched. CDR1 and CDR2 (germline): SEHNR, FQNEAQ (reference sequence).

The rearrangement uses TRBV15 and TRBJ2-2; the D is unclear. Trimming took 5 bases from V and 4 from J, leaving 2 bases between them. The CDR3 totals 11 residues. Germline CDR1 and CDR2: LNHNV and YYDKDF (reference sequence). For the CDR3, the DNA is TGTGCCACCAGCCGCACCGGGGAGCTGTTTTTT. This encodes CATSRTGELFF. Full variable domain (missing parts from reference TRBV15 and TRBJ2-2): DAMVIQNPRYQVTQFGKPVTLSCSQTLNHNVMYWYQQKSSQAPKLLFHYYDKDFNNEADTPDNFQSRRPNTSFCFLDIRSPGLGDTAMYLCATSRTGELFFGEGSRLTVL.

This chain links TRBV5-5 with TRBJ2-1; 8 nucleotides match TRBD2. The germline V gene encodes CDR1 SGHKS and CDR2 YYEKEE (reference sequence). CDR3 length equals 16 residues. Trimming at V came to 1 base and at J to 10 bases, leaving 13 bases not matched to a gene. The CDR3 region has the DNA TGTGCCAGCAGCTTGTCCCATCAGGGACTAGGATGGGAGCAGTTCTTC. Translating gives CASSLSHQGLGWEQFF.

The chain employs TRBV24-1 and TRBJ1-5; TRBD1 matches at 9 bases. The ends lost 6 bases at V and 4 bases at J; junction bases unmatched: 6. This CDR3 has 15 amino acids. Germline values: CDR1 KGHDR, CDR2 SFDVKD. The chain's CDR3 is CATSPGQGVNQPQHF. CDR3 DNA: TGTGCCACCAGTCCGGGACAGGGCGTAAATCAGCCCCAGCATTTT.

V usage is TRBV5-1 and J usage is TRBJ2-1, with TRBD2 matching 7 bases. This CDR3 is built from 15 residues. J was trimmed by 6 bases and V by 4 bases; bases with no gene match: 10. CDR1 is SGHRS, CDR2 YFSETQ, per germline. CDR3 region: CASSQRGDGINEQFF. DNA for the CDR3: TGCGCCAGCAGCCAACGGGGGGACGGAATCAATGAGCAGTTCTTC.

The chain recombines TRBV11-2 with TRBJ1-2, with a weak D call TRBD1 (6 bases). V was cut by 3 bases and J by 6 bases, with 14 bases left in between. Germline V gives CDR1 SGHAT, CDR2 FQNNGV. The CDR3 runs 14 residues. The DNA of the CDR3 is TGTGCCAGCAGCTTTGGGGCAGGGGCGCATGGCTACACCTTC. This gives the protein CASSFGAGAHGYTF.

This clone was seen repeatedly, ten times or more. J is TRBJ2-6 and V is TRBV6-4, with D perhaps matching TRBD2 (5 bases). Trimming removed 4 bases from V and 0 bases from J, with 7 bases in between. Looked up from germline, CDR1 is MRHNA and CDR2 is SNTAGT. The CDR3 consists of 15 residues. The chain's CDR3 is CASSASSSGANVLTF. CDR3 sequence (DNA): TGTGCCAGCAGTGCTAGCAGCTCTGGGGCCAACGTCCTGACTTTC.

The chain uses TRBV9 and TRBJ1-6, with D maybe TRBD1 (6 bases). The CDR3 is 15 amino acids. The germline V and J ends were trimmed by 0 bases and 8 bases, with 12 bases remaining between them. Per the germline V gene, CDR1 is SGDLS and CDR2 is YYNGEE. CDR3 DNA: TGTGCCAGCAGCGTAGACGAACAGGGTCATTCACCCCTCCACTTT. Protein product: CASSVDEQGHSPLHF.

V and J are TRBV11-3 and TRBJ2-2; 10 bases line up with TRBD2. With 0 bases clipped from V and 4 bases from J, the junction kept 5 bases outside the gene matches. This CDR3 has 17 amino acids. Germline assignment: CDR1 SGHNT and CDR2 YENEEA. CDR3 bases: TGTGCCAGCAGCTTAGACAGCGGGAGGGCCGCCACCGGGGAGCTGTTTTTT. Its translation is CASSLDSGRAATGELFF.

This clone has more than one count but fewer than ten. The CDR3 is CASSLRTSGGSNTGELFF. DNA of the CDR3: TGTGCCAGCAGCTTGAGAACTAGCGGGGGGTCGAACACCGGGGAGCTGTTTTTT. This chain links TRBV5-4 with TRBJ2-2, with 12 nucleotides matching TRBD2. There are 18 residues in the CDR3. V was pared by 1 base and J by 0 bases, with 4 bases of the junction left unmatched. The V gene's germline CDR1 is SGHNT and CDR2 YYREEE (reference sequence). Filled out from reference TRBV5-4 and TRBJ2-2, the complete variable domain reads ETGVTQSPTHLIKTRGQQVTLRCSSQSGHNTVSWYQQALGQGPQFIFQYYREEENGRGNFPPRFSGLQFPNYSSELNVNALELDDSALYLCASSLRTSGGSNTGELFFGEGSRLTVL.

Regarding this clone: This sample also contains other DNA sequences that code for the same CDR3. This chain links TRBV5-1 with TRBJ1-5, with D maybe TRBD1 (6 bases). The V end was cut by 0 bases, the J end by 4 bases, with 8 bases between. This CDR3 is 14 amino acids long. Germline lookup yields CDR1 SGHRS and CDR2 YFSETQ. The CDR3 nucleotides read TGCGCCAGCAGCTTGGGAGGGGGAAATCAGCCCCAGCATTTT. Amino acid sequence: CASSLGGGNQPQHF.

The chain is built from TRBV27 and TRBJ2-7; TRBD2 matches 7 bases. The trim removed 0 bases at V and 3 bases at J, leaving 11 bases unmatched. The CDR3 has 17 amino acids. Germline V lookup: CDR1 MNHEY, CDR2 SMNVEV (reference sequence). Here the CDR3 DNA reads TGTGCCAGCAGTTTATCGACGCGGCGGGAGAGGTTCTACGAGCAGTACTTC. It is translated as CASSLSTRRERFYEQYF.

The rearrangement uses TRBV3-1 (or the pseudogene TRBV3-2) and TRBJ1-3; D is unresolved. This CDR3 has 18 residues. Germline CDR1 and CDR2: LGHDT and YNNKEL (reference sequence). The ends were cut back, 0 bases at V and 4 bases at J, with 19 bases in the middle. DNA for the CDR3: TGTGCCAGCAGCCAAGATCTAGTACGGAGGATAGGAGGAAACACCATATATTTT. Its translation is CASSQDLVRRIGGNTIYF.

This clone was counted a single time. J is TRBJ2-7 and V is TRBV30, with TRBD1 matching over 7 bases. Germline CDR1 GTSNPN, CDR2 SVGIG (reference sequence). The CDR3 contains 12 residues. J was trimmed by 3 bases and V by 4 bases; bases with no gene match: 3. CDR3 bases: TGTGCCTGGAACAGGGGTGGCTACGAGCAGTACTTC. This translates into CAWNRGGYEQYF.

The chain uses TRBV5-1 and TRBJ2-4, with 9 nucleotides matching TRBD1. The junction had 4 bases not matched to a gene; V was cut back by 3 bases and J by 6 bases. The CDR3 has 14 residues. Germline V lookup: CDR1 SGHRS, CDR2 YFSETQ. The DNA for the CDR3 is TGCGCCAGCAGCTCAGGGACAGGGAGAAACATTCAGTACTTC. As protein: CASSSGTGRNIQYF.

The J gene is TRBJ1-5, the V gene TRBV3-1 (or the pseudogene TRBV3-2); D gene unclear. The germline V gene encodes CDR1 LGHDT and CDR2 YNNKEL (reference sequence). The CDR3 is 15 amino acids. V was pared by 0 bases and J by 6 bases, with 12 bases between. The CDR3 protein is CASSQDTTSSQPQHF. The CDR3 nucleotides read TGTGCCAGCAGCCAAGATACCACATCCAGTCAGCCCCAGCATTTT.

The chain combines TRBV7-3 with TRBJ2-1, with 8 bases identical to TRBD2. Germline V CDR1 and CDR2: SGHTA, FQGTGA. V lost 5 bases, J lost 7 bases, and 4 bases stayed unmatched. This CDR3 has 13 residues. The CDR3 loop is CASSVGGRNEQFF. CDR3 nucleotide sequence: TGTGCCAGCAGCGTGGGCGGGAGGAATGAGCAGTTCTTC.

This clone was seen just once. V is TRBV28 and J is TRBJ1-1; D remains unclear. V was shortened by 7 bases and J by 4 bases, with 13 bases between the two germline ends. Per germline, CDR1 MDHEN and CDR2 SYDVKM. The CDR3 totals 13 residues. CDR3 DNA: TGTGCCAGCACCCCCTTACGGGGCACTGAAGCTTTCTTT. Translated: CASTPLRGTEAFF.

This clone showed up just once. V and J are TRBV19 and TRBJ2-3; D possibly corresponds to TRBD2 (5 bases). The CDR3 extends over 13 amino acids. CDR1 LNHDA and CDR2 SQIVND come from the germline V gene (reference sequence). V lost 5 bases and J lost 2, with 8 bases in between. CDR3 protein: CASSSRDTDTQYF. The DNA for the CDR3 is TGTGCCAGTAGTTCCCGGGACACAGATACGCAGTATTTT.